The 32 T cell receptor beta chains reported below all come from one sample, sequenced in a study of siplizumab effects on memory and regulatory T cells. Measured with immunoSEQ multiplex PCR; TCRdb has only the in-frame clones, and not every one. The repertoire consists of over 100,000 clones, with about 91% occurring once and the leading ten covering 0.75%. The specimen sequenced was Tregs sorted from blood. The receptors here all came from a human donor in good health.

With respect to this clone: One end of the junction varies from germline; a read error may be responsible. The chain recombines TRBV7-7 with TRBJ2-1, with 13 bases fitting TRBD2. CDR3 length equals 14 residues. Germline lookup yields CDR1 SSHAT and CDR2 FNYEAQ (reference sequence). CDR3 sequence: CASSPTSGGSEQFF. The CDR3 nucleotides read TGTGCTAGCAGCCCGACTAGCGGGGGGAGTGAGCAGTTCTTC.

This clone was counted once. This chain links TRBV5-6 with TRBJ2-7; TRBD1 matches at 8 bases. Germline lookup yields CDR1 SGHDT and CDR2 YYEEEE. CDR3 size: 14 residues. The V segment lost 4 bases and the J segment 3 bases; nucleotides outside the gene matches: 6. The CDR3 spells CASSPGTGNYEQYF. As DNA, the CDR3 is TGTGCCAGCAGCCCCGGGACAGGAAACTACGAGCAGTACTTC.

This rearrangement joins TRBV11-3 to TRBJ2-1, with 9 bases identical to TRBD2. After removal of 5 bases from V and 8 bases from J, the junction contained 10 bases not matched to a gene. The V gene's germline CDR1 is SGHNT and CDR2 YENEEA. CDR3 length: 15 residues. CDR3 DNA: TGTGCCAGCAGCGCAGACGGCGGGAGGGCCGATGAGCAGTTCTTC. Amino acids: CASSADGGRADEQFF.

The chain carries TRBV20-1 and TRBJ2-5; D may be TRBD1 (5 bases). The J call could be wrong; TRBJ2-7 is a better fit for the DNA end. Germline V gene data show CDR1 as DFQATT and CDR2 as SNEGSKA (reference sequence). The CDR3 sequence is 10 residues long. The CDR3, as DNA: TGCAGTGCCCACAGGTACGAGCAGTACTTC. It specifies CSAHRYEQYF.

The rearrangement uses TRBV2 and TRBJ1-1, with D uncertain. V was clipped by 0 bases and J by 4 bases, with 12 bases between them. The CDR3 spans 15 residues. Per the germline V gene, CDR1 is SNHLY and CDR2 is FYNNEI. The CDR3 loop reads CASSEAEATSTEAFF. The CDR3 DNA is TGTGCCAGCAGTGAAGCGGAAGCGACGAGCACTGAAGCTTTCTTT.

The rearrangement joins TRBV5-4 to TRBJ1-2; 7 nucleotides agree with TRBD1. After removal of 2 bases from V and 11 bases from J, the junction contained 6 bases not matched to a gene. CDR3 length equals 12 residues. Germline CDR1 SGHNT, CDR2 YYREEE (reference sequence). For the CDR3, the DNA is TGTGCCAGCAGCTTATTACAGGGGCTATACACCTTC. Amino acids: CASSLLQGLYTF. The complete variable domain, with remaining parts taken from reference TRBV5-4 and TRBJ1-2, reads ETGVTQSPTHLIKTRGQQVTLRCSSQSGHNTVSWYQQALGQGPQFIFQYYREEENGRGNFPPRFSGLQFPNYSSELNVNALELDDSALYLCASSLLQGLYTFGSGTRLTVV.

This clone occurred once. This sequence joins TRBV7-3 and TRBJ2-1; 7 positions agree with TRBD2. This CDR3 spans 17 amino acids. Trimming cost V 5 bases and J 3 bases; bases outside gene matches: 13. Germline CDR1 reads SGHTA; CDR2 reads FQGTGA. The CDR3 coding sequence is TGTGCCAGCAGCCCCAAGGTGGCTAGCGGACACTACAATGAGCAGTTCTTC. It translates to CASSPKVASGHYNEQFF.

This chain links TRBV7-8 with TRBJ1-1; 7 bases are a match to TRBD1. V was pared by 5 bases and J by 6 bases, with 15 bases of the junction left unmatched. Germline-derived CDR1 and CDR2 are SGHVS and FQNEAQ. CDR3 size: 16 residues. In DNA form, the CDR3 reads TGTGCCAGCAGCCTCGGCCCAGGGGGGCCTAGGGCTGAAGCTTTCTTT. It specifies CASSLGPGGPRAEAFF.

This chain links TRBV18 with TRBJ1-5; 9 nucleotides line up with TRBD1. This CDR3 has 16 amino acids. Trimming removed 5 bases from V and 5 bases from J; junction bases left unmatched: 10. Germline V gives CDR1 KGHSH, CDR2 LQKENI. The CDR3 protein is CASSTRDRGIYQPQHF. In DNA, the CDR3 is TGTGCCAGCTCAACTCGTGACAGGGGGATCTATCAGCCCCAGCATTTT.

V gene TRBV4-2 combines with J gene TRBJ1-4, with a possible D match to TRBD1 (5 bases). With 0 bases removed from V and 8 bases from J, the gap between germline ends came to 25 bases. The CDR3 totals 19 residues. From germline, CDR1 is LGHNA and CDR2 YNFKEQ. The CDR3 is CASSQEGIRGDGGTEKLFF. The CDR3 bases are TGTGCCAGCAGCCAAGAGGGTATCCGGGGAGATGGGGGAACAGAAAAACTGTTTTTT.

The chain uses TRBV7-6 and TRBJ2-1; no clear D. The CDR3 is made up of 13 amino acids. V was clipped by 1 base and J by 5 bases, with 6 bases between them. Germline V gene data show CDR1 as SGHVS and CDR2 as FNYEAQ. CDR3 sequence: CASSLGRDNEQFF. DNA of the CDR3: TGTGCCAGCAGCTTAGGACGGGACAATGAGCAGTTCTTC.

CDR3 bases: TGTGCCAGCAGTTCCGCGGTAAAGCAGTACTTC. Translated, it gives CASSSAVKQYF. The chain recombines TRBV6-6 with TRBJ2-7; no firm D call. The germline CDR1 and CDR2 sequences are MNHNY and SVGAGI (reference sequence). This CDR3 is built from 11 residues. V dropped 4 bases and J dropped 8 bases, with 9 bases sitting between them.

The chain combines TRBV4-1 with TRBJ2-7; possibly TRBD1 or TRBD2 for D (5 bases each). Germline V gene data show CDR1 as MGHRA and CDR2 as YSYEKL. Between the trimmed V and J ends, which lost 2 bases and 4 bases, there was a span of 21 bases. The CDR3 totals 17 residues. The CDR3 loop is CASSQTKDPGRLYEQYF. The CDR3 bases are TGCGCCAGCAGCCAAACCAAGGATCCGGGACGGTTATACGAGCAGTACTTC.

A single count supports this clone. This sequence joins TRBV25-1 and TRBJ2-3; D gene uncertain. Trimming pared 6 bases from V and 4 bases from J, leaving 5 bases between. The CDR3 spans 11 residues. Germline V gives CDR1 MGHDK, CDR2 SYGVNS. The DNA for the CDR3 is TGTGCCAGCAGGGTTGCAGATACGCAGTATTTT. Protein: CASRVADTQYF.

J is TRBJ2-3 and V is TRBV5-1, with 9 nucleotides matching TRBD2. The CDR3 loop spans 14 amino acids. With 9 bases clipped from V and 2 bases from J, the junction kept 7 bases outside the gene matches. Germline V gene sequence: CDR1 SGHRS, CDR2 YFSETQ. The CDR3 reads CAKSLAGITDTQYF. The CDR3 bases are TGCGCCAAATCCCTAGCGGGGATCACAGATACGCAGTATTTT. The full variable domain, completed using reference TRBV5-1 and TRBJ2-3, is KAGVTQTPRYLIKTRGQQVTLSCSPISGHRSVSWYQQTPGQGLQFLFEYFSETQRNKGNFPGRFSGRQFSNSRSEMNVSTLELGDSALYLCAKSLAGITDTQYFGPGTRLTVL.

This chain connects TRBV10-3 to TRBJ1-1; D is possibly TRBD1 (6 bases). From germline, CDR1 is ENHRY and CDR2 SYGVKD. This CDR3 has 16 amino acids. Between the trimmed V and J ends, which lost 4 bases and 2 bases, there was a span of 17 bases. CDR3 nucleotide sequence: TGTGCCATCAGTGCTACTGAAGGGACATCTAACACTGAAGCTTTCTTT. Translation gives CAISATEGTSNTEAFF.

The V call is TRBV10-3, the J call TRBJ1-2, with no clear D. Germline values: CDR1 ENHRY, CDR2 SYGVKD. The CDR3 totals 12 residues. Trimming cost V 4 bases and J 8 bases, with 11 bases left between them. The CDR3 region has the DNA TGTGCCATCAGTGCGGAAGGGTTCGGCTACACCTTC. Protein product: CAISAEGFGYTF.

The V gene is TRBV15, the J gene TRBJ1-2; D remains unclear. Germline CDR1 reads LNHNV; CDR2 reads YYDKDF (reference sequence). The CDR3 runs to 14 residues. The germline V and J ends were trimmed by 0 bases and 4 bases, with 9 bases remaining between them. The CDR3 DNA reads TGTGCCACCAGCAGAGAGGTCAGAGCCTATGGCTACACCTTC. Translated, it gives CATSREVRAYGYTF. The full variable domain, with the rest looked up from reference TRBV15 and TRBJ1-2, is DAMVIQNPRYQVTQFGKPVTLSCSQTLNHNVMYWYQQKSSQAPKLLFHYYDKDFNNEADTPDNFQSRRPNTSFCFLDIRSPGLGDTAMYLCATSREVRAYGYTFGSGTRLTVV.

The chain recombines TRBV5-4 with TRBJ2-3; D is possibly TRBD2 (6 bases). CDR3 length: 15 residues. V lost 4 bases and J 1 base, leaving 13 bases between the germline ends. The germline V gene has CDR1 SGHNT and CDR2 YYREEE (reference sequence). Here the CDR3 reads CASSRSGAGTDTQYF. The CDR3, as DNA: TGTGCCAGCAGCCGTAGCGGAGCCGGCACAGATACGCAGTATTTT.

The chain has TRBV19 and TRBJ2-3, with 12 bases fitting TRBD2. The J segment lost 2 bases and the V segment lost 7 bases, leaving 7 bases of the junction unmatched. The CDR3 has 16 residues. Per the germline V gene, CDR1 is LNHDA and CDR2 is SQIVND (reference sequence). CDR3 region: CASTRGLAGTTDTQYF. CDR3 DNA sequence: TGTGCCAGTACCAGAGGACTAGCGGGAACCACAGATACGCAGTATTTT.

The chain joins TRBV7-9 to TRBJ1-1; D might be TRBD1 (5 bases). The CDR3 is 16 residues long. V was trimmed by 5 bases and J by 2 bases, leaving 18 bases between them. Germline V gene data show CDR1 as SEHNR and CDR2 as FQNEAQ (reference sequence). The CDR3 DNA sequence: TGTGCCAGCAGCCCACGGGGGGGTGGGGGAAACACTGAAGCTTTCTTT. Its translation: CASSPRGGGGNTEAFF.

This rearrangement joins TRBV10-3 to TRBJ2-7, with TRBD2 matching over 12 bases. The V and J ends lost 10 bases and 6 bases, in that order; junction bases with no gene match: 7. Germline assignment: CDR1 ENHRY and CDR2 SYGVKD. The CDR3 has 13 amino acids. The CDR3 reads CASRLAGDREQYF. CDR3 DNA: TGTGCCAGCCGACTAGCGGGGGACCGCGAGCAGTACTTC.

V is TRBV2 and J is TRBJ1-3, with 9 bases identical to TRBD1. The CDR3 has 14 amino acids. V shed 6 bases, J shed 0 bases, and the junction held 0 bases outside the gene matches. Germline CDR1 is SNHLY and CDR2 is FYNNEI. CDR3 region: CASRGQGSGNTIYF. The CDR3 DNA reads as TGTGCCAGCAGGGGACAGGGCTCTGGAAACACCATATATTTT.

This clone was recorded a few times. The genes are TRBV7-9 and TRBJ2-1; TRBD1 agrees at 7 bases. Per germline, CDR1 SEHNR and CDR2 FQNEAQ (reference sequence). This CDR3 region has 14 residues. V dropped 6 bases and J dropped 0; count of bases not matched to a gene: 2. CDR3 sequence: CASRGQFSYNEQFF. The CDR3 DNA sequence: TGTGCCAGCAGGGGACAGTTCTCCTACAATGAGCAGTTCTTC. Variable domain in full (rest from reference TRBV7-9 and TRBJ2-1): DTGVSQNPRHKITKRGQNVTFRCDPISEHNRLYWYRQTLGQGPEFLTYFQNEAQLEKSRLLSDRFSAERPKGSFSTLEIQRTEQGDSAMYLCASRGQFSYNEQFFGPGTRLTVL.

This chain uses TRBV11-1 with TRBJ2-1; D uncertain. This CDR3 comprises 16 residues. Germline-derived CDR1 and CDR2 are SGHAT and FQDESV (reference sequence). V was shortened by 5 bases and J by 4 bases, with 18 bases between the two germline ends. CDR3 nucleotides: TGTGCCAGCAGCCACCCGCCTAACCCAAGGTACAATGAGCAGTTCTTC. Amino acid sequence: CASSHPPNPRYNEQFF.

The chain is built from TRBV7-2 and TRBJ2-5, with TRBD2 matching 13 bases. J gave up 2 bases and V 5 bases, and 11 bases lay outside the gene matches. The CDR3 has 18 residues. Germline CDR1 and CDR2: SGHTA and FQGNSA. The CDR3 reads CASSVWGRTSGGQETQYF. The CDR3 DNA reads TGTGCCAGCAGCGTATGGGGCAGGACTAGCGGGGGACAAGAGACCCAGTACTTC.

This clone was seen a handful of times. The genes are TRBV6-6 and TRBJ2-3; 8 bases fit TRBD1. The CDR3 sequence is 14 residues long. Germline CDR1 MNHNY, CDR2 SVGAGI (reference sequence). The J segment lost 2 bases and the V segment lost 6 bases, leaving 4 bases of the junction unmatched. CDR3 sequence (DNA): TGTGCCAGCAGGTGGACAGGGACCACAGATACGCAGTATTTT. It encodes CASRWTGTTDTQYF.

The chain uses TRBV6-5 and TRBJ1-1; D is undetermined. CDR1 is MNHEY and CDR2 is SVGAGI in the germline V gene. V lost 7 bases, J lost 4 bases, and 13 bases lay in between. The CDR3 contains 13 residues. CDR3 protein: CASIPWVGTEAFF. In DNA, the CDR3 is TGTGCCAGCATTCCATGGGTCGGCACTGAAGCTTTCTTT.

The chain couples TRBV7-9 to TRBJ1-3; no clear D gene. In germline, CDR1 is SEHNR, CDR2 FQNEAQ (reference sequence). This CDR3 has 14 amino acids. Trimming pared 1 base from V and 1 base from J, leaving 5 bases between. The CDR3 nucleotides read TGTGCCAGCAGCTTAGGTATTTCTGGAAACACCATATATTTT. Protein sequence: CASSLGISGNTIYF.

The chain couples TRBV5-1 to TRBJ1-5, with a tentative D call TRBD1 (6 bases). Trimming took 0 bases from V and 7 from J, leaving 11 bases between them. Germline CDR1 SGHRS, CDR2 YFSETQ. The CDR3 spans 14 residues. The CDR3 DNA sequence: TGCGCCAGCAGCTTGGCGGGGGCGGGACAGCCCCAGCATTTT. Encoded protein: CASSLAGAGQPQHF.

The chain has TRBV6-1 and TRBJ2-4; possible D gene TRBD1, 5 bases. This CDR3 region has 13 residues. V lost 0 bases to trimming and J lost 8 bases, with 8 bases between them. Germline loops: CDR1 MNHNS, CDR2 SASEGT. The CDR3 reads CASSEAGQDIQYF. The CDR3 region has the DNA TGTGCCAGCAGTGAAGCGGGGCAGGACATTCAGTACTTC.

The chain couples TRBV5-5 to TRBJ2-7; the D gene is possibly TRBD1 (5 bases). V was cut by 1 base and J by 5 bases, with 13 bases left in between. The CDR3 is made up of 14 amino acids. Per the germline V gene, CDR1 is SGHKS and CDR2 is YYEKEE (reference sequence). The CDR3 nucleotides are TGTGCCAGCAGCTTGTCGGTCAGGGAAAACGAGCAGTACTTC. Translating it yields CASSLSVRENEQYF.